This T cell receptor (beta chain) was captured in a study of cytomegalovirus exposure and HLA in healthy donors. Whole-study results and caveats: Likely technical artifact: a cluster of highly shared sequence variants. In a later analysis, HLA-associated TCR beta chains were more clonally expanded than equally common others.

This clone was detected a few times. Antigen unknown. Germline CDR1 reads MDHEN; CDR2 reads SYDVKM. Trimming removed 5 bases at V and 2 bases at J, with 20 bases between. The CDR3 is 17 residues long. Vbeta (60) and Jbeta (13) primers were used in the PCR. Data came from immunoSEQ multiplex PCR; TCRdb stores just in-frame clones and leaves some out. The sample has 100,000 to 150,000 clones, about 81% seen once. The TCR originated in a woman aged 25 to 39 in good health and CMV-seronegative. The chain combines TRBV28 with TRBJ2-3; a weak D match, TRBD2 (6 bases). The source material was PBMCs. CDR3 DNA sequence: TGTGCCAGCAGTAGTTTATGGGGACTGCCTGACACAGATACGCAGTATTTT. Its translation is CASSSLWGLPDTDTQYF.